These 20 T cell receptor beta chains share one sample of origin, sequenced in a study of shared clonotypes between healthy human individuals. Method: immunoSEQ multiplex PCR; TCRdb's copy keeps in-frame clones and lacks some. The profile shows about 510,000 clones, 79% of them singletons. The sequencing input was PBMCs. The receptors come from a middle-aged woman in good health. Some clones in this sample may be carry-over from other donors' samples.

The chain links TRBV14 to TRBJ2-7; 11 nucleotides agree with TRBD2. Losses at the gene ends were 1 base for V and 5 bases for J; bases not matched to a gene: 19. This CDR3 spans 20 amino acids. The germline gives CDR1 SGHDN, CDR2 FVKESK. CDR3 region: CASSQVVSSGRSLLGNEQYF. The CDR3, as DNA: TGTGCCAGCAGCCAAGTGGTCTCTAGCGGGAGGTCCCTCCTCGGGAACGAGCAGTACTTC.

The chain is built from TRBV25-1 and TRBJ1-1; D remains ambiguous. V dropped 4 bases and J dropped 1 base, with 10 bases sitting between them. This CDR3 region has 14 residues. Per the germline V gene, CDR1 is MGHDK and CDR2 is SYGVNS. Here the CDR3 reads CASSASGRNTEAFF. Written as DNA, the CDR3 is TGTGCCAGCAGTGCGAGCGGGAGGAACACTGAAGCTTTCTTT. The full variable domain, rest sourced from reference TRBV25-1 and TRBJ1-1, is EADIYQTPRYLVIGTGKKITLECSQTMGHDKMYWYQQDPGMELHLIHYSYGVNSTEKGDLSSESTVSRIRTEHFPLTLESARPSHTSQYLCASSASGRNTEAFFGQGTRLTVV.

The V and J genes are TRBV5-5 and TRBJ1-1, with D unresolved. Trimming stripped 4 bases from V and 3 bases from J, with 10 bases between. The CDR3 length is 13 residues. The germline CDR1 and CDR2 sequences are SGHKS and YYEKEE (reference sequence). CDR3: CASSVGAYTEAFF. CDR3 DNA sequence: TGTGCCAGCAGCGTGGGCGCGTACACTGAAGCTTTCTTT.

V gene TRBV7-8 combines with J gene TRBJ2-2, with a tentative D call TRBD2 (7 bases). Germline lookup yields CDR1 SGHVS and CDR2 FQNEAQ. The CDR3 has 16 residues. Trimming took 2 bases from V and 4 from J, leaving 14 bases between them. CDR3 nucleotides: TGTGCCAGCAGCTTAAGGGAGGGGGTTGCCACCGGGGAGCTGTTTTTT. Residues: CASSLREGVATGELFF.

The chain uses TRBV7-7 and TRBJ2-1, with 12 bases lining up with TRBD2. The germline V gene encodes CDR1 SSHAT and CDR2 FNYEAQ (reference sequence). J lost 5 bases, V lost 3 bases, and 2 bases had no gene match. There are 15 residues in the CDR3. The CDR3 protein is CASSLGLAGNNEQFF. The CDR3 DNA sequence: TGTGCCAGCAGCTTGGGACTAGCGGGCAACAATGAGCAGTTCTTC.

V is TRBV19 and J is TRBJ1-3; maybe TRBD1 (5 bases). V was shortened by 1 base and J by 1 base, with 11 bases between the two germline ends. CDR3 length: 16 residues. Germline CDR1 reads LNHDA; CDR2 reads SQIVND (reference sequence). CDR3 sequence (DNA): TGTGCCAGTAGTATAGGGTCGAGGGGATCTGGAAACACCATATATTTT. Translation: CASSIGSRGSGNTIYF.

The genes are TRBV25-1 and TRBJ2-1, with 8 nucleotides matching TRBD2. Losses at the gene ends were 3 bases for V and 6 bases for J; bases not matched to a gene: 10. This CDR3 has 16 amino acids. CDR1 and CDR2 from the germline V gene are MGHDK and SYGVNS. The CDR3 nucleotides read TGTGCCAGCAGTGATGGGCGGACGGGAGGGCCCAATGAGCAGTTCTTC. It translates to CASSDGRTGGPNEQFF.

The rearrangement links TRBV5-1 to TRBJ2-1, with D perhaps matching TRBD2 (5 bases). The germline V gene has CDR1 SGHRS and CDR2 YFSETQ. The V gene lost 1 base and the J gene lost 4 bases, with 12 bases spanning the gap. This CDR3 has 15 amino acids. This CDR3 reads CASSLRTPRYNEQFF. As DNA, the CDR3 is TGCGCCAGCAGCTTGAGGACTCCTAGATACAATGAGCAGTTCTTC.

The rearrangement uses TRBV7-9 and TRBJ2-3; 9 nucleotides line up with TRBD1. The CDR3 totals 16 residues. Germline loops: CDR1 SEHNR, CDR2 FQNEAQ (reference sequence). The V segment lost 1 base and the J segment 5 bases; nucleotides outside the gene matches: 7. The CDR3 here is CASSLEATGGIDTQYF. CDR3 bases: TGTGCCAGCAGCTTAGAGGCGACAGGGGGTATAGATACGCAGTATTTT.

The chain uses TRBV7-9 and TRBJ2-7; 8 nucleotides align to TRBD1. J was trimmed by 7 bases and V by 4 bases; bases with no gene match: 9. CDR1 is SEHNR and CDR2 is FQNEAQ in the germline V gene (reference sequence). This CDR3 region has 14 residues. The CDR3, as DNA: TGTGCCAGCAGCTCGGGACAGGCCGGCGGGGAGCAGTACTTC. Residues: CASSSGQAGGEQYF.

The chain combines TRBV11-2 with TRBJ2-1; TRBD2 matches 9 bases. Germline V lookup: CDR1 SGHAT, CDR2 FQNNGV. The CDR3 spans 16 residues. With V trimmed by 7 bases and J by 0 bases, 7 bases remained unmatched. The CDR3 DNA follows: TGTGCCAGCACTTCGCTTAGCGGGAGCTCCTACAATGAGCAGTTCTTC. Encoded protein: CASTSLSGSSYNEQFF.

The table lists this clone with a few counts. The CDR3 is CASSREAMTRDTGELFF. CDR3 nucleotide sequence: TGCGCCAGCAGCCGGGAGGCAATGACTAGAGACACCGGGGAGCTGTTTTTT. V usage is TRBV4-1 and J usage is TRBJ2-2, with a weak D call TRBD2 (6 bases). Trimming pared 4 bases from V and 3 bases from J, leaving 18 bases between. Germline V gene data show CDR1 as MGHRA and CDR2 as YSYEKL. This CDR3 is 17 amino acids long.

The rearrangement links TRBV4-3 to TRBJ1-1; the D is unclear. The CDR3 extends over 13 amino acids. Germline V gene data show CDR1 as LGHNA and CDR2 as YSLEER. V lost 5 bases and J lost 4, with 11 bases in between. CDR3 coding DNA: TGCGCCAGCAGCTATAGACGGGGCACTGAAGCTTTCTTT. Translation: CASSYRRGTEAFF.

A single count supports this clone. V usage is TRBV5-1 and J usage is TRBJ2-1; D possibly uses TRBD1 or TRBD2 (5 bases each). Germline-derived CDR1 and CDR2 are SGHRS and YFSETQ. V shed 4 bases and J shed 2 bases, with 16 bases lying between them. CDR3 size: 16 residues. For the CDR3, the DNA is TGCGCCAGCAGCACAGATGGGACGGGAACCTACAATGAGCAGTTCTTC. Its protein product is CASSTDGTGTYNEQFF.

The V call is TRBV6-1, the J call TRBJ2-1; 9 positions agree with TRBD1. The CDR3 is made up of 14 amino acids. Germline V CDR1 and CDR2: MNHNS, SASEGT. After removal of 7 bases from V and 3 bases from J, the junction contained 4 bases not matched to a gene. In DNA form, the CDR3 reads TGTGCCAGCATTCCGGACAGGGGCTACAATGAGCAGTTCTTC. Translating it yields CASIPDRGYNEQFF.

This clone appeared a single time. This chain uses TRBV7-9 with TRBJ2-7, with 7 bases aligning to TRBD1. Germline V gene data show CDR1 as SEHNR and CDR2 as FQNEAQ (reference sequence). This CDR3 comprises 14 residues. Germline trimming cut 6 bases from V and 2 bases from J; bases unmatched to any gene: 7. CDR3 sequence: CASSEGQPPYEQYF. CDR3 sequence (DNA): TGTGCCAGCAGTGAGGGACAGCCCCCCTACGAGCAGTACTTC.

The CDR3 sequence: CASRAGPNYEQYF. CDR3 nucleotides: TGTGCCAGCAGGGCCGGGCCTAACTACGAGCAGTACTTC. The chain joins TRBV5-4 to TRBJ2-7; D unclear. Trimming pared 5 bases from V and 3 bases from J, leaving 12 bases between. This CDR3 contains 13 residues. Germline V gene lookup returns CDR1 SGHNT and CDR2 YYREEE (reference sequence).

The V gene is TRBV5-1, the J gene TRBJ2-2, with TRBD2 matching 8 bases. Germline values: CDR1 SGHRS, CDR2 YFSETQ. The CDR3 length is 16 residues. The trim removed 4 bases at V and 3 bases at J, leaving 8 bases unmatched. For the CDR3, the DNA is TGCGCCAGCAGCCCTTCCCCCGGGGGGGACACCGGGGAGCTGTTTTTT. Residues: CASSPSPGGDTGELFF.

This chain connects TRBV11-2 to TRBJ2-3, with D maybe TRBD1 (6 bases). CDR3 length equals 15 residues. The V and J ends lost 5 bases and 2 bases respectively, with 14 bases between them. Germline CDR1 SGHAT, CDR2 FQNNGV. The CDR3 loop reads CASSPGQFITDTQYF. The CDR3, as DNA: TGTGCCAGCAGCCCAGGACAGTTTATCACAGATACGCAGTATTTT.

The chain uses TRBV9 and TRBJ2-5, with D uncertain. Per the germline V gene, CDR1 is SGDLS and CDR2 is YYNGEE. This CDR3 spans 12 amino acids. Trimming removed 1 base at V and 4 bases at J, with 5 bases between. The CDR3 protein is CASSVWGETQYF. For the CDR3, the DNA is TGTGCCAGCAGCGTATGGGGAGAGACCCAGTACTTC.